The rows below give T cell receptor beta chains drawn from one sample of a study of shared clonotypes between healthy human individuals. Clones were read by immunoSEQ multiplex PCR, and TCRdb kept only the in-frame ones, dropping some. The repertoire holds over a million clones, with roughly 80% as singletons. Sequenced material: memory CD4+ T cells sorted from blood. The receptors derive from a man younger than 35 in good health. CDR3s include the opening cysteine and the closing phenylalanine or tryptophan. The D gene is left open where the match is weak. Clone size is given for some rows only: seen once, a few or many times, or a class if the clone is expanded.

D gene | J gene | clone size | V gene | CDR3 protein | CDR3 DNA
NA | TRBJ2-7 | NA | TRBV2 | CASSAPYEQYF | TGTGCCAGCAGTGCCCCGTACGAGCAGTACTTC
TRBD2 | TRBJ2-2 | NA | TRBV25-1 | CASSDVRTSGTGELFF | TGTGCCAGCAGTGATGTCCGGACTAGCGGCACCGGGGAGCTGTTTTTT
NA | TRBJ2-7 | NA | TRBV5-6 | CASSRLSRDEQYF | TGTGCCAGCAGCCGTCTCTCCCGGGACGAGCAGTACTTC
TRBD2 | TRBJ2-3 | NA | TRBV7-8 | CASSHRAGVSTDTQYF | TGTGCCAGCAGCCATAGAGCGGGGGTGAGCACAGATACGCAGTATTTT
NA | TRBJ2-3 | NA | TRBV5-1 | CASSAGQRAVGDTQYF | TGCGCCAGCAGCGCAGGGCAACGAGCGGTGGGAGATACGCAGTATTTT
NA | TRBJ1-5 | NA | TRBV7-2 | CASSFSGNQPQHF | TGTGCCAGCAGCTTCTCCGGGAATCAGCCCCAGCATTTT
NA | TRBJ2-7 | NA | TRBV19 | CASSMGAGKSYEQYF | TGTGCCAGTAGTATGGGGGCAGGGAAAAGCTACGAGCAGTACTTC
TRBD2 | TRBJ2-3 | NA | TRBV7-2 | CASSLGTSGSDTQYF | TGTGCCAGCAGCTTAGGGACTAGCGGGTCGGATACGCAGTATTTT
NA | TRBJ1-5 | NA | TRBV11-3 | CASRKQEYQPQHF | TGTGCCAGCAGAAAACAGGAATATCAGCCCCAGCATTTT
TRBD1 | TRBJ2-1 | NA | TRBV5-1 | CASSLVYRGTGNEQFF | TGCGCCAGCAGCTTGGTTTACCGTGGGACAGGAAATGAGCAGTTCTTC
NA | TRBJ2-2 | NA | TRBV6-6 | CASATAGELFF | TGTGCCAGTGCAACGGCCGGGGAGCTGTTTTTT
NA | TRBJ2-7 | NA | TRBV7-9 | CASSLAEWNEQYF | TGTGCCAGCAGCTTAGCGGAGTGGAACGAGCAGTACTTC
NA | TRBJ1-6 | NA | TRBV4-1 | CASSQDPSLTYSPLHF | TGCGCCAGCAGCCAAGATCCATCGCTGACCTATTCACCCCTCCACTTT
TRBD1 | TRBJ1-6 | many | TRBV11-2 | CASSSTQGAKNSPLHF | TGTGCCAGCAGCTCCACACAGGGGGCAAAGAATTCACCCCTCCACTTT
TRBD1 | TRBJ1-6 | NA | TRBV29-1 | CSAGQGDNSPLHF | TGCAGCGCAGGACAGGGGGATAATTCACCCCTCCACTTT
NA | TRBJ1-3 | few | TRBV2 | CASSEGASPGNTIYF | TGTGCCAGCAGTGAAGGGGCTTCACCTGGAAACACCATATATTTT
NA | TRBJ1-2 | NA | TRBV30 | CAWSSQAINYGYTF | TGTGCCTGGAGTTCCCAAGCGATCAACTATGGCTACACCTTC
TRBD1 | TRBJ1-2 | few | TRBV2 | CASSGTGNYGYTF | TGTGCCAGCAGTGGGACAGGCAACTATGGCTACACCTTC
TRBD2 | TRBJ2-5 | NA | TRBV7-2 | CASSMGLASQETQYF | TGTGCCAGCAGCATGGGACTAGCGTCCCAAGAGACCCAGTACTTC
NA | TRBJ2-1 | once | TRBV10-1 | CASSDHLGEQFF | TGCGCCAGCAGTGACCACTTGGGCGAGCAGTTCTTC
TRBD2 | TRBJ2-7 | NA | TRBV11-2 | CASSLVAGGANEQYF | TGTGCCAGCAGCCTAGTGGCGGGAGGGGCCAACGAGCAGTACTTC
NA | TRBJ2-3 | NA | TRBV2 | CASSESRVTDTQYF | TGTGCCAGCAGTGAATCTAGGGTCACAGATACGCAGTATTTT
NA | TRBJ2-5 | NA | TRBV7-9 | CASSLALAGLETQYF | TGTGCCAGCAGCTTAGCGCTTGCAGGGTTGGAGACCCAGTACTTC
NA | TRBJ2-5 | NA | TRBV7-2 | CASSHETQYF | TGTGCCAGCAGCCACGAGACCCAGTACTTC
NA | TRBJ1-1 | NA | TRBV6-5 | CASSPSGRVTEAFF | TGTGCCAGCAGCCCCTCTGGGAGGGTCACTGAAGCTTTCTTT
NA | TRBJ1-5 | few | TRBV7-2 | CASSPRTRGSNQPQHF | TGTGCCAGCAGCCCAAGGACACGCGGGAGCAATCAGCCCCAGCATTTT
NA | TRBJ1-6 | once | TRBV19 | CASSTDPYNSPLHF | TGTGCCAGTAGTACGGACCCTTATAATTCACCCCTCCACTTT
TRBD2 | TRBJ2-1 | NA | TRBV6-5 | CASRKGLGENEQFF | TGTGCCAGCAGGAAGGGACTAGGCGAGAATGAGCAGTTCTTC
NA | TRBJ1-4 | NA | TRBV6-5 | CASSYSHGMANEKLFF | TGTGCCAGCAGTTACTCGCATGGGATGGCTAATGAAAAACTGTTTTTT
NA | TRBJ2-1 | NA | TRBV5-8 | CASSLAGTSYNEQFF | TGTGCCAGCAGCTTAGCAGGAACCTCCTACAATGAGCAGTTCTTC
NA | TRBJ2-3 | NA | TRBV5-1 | CASSRTVDTDTQYF | TGCGCCAGCAGCCGGACAGTCGACACAGATACGCAGTATTTT
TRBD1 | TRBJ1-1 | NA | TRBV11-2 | CASSLSGGSTEAFF | TGTGCCAGCAGCTTATCAGGGGGGAGCACTGAAGCTTTCTTT
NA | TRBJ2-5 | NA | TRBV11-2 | CASSPLGGKETQYF | TGTGCCAGCAGCCCCCTGGGGGGTAAAGAGACCCAGTACTTC
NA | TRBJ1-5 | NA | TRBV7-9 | CASSLDQNQPQHF | TGTGCCAGCAGCTTAGACCAGAATCAGCCCCAGCATTTT
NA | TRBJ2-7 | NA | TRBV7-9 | CASSRGAETSYEQYF | TGTGCCAGCAGCCGTGGGGCAGAAACTTCCTACGAGCAGTACTTC
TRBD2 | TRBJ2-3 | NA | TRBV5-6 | CASSWAASGGATQYF | TGTGCCAGCAGCTGGGCGGCTAGCGGAGGGGCTACGCAGTATTTT
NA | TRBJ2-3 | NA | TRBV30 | CAWSGVGDTQYF | TGTGCCTGGAGTGGAGTTGGCGATACGCAGTATTTT
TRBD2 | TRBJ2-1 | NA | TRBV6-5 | CASSFGTSVNEQFF | TGTGCCAGCAGTTTTGGGACTAGCGTCAATGAGCAGTTCTTC
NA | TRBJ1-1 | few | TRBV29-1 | CSVVQDMNTEAFF | TGCAGCGTCGTACAGGACATGAACACTGAAGCTTTCTTT
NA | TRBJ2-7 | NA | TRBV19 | CASSGDPYEQYF | TGTGCCAGTAGCGGGGATCCCTACGAGCAGTACTTC
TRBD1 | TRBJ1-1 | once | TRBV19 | CASSIWGTGASNTEAFF | TGTGCCAGTAGTATATGGGGGACAGGGGCCTCGAACACTGAAGCTTTCTTT
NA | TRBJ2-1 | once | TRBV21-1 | CASSKSDCLSSYNEQFF | TGTGCCAGCAGCAAATCGGACTGCCTAAGCTCCTACAATGAGCAGTTCTTC
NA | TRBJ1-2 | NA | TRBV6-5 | CASSYSGGSYGYTF | TGTGCCAGCAGTTACTCGGGGGGGTCCTATGGCTACACCTTC
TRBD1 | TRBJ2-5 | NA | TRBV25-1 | CASGPTGVEGGMGETQYF | TGTGCCAGCGGACCGACAGGGGTTGAAGGCGGGATGGGAGAGACCCAGTACTTC